The entry that follows covers one TCR beta chain sequence. Its antigen is undetermined. These data come from a study of blood T cells in healthy people across ages. Study-level findings and limits: Measured against age, TCR beta diversity per million T cells decreased in a roughly linear manner.

V lost 11 bases to trimming and J lost 5 bases; unmatched junction nucleotides: 12. The CDR3 is 14 residues long. Germline V gene data show CDR1 as ENHRY and CDR2 as SYGVKD. PBMCs numbering at least 7 million were isolated per sample. With each sample, at least 5 micrograms of total RNA were extracted. For the second PCR, which ran for about 6 to 11 cycles, a sample-barcoded 5' primer and a J-beta primer mix were used. TCRdb re-called the 5' RACE reads through MiXCR, storing one row per CDR3 protein. The data hold about 1.6 million distinct CDR3 sequences, with 30% to 35% observed a single time. The sequencing sample was made of blood. This clonotype was sampled from a woman aged 25 to 39 in good health. V is TRBV10-3 and J is TRBJ1-2, with TRBD1 matching 9 bases. In nucleotides, the CDR3 is TGTGCCGCGGCCGGGACAGGGAGCGGATATGGCTACACCTTC. Its protein product is CAAAGTGSGYGYTF.